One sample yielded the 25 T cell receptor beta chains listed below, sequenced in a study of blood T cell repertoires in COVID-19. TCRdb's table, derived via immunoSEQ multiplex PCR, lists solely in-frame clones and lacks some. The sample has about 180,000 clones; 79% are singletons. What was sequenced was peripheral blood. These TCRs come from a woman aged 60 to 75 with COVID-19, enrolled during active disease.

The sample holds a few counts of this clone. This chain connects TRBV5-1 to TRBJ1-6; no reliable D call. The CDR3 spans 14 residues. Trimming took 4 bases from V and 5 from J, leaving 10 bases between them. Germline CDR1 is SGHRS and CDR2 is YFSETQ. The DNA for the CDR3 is TGCGCCAGCAGCCGGGTTCTAGATAATTCACCCCTCCACTTT. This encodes CASSRVLDNSPLHF.

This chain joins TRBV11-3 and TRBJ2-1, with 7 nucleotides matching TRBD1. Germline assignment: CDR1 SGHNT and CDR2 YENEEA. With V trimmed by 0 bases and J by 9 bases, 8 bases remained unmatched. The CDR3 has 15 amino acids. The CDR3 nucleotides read TGTGCCAGCAGCTTAGAGTCAGGGGCAGGGGGTGAGCAGTTCTTC. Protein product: CASSLESGAGGEQFF.

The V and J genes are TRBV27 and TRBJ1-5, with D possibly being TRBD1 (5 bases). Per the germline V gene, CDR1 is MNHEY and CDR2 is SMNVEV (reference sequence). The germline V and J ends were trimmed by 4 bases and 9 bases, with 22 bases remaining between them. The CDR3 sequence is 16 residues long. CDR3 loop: CASSSAGAPGGRPQHF. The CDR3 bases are TGTGCCAGCAGTTCTGCTGGGGCCCCGGGGGGTCGGCCCCAGCATTTT.

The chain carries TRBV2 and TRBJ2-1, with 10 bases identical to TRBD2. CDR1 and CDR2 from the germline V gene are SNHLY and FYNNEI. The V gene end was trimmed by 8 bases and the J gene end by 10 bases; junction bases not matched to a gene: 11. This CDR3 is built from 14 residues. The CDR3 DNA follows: TGTGCCAGCGTCAAGCGGGAGGGCCGAGGGGAGCAGTTCTTC. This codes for CASVKREGRGEQFF.

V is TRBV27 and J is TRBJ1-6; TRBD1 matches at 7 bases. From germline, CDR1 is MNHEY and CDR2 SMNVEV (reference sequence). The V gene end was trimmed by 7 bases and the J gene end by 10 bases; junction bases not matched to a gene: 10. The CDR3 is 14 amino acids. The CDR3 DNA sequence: TGTGCCAGCACCCAAAGACAGGGCTGGTCACCCCTCCACTTT. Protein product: CASTQRQGWSPLHF.

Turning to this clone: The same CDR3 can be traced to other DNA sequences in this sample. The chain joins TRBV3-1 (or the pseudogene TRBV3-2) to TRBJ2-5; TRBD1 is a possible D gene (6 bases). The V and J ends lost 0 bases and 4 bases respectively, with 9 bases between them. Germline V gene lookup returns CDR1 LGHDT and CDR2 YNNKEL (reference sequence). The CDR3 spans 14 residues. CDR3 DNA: TGTGCCAGCAGCCAAGATGCAGGGGCAGAGACCCAGTACTTC. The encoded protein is CASSQDAGAETQYF.

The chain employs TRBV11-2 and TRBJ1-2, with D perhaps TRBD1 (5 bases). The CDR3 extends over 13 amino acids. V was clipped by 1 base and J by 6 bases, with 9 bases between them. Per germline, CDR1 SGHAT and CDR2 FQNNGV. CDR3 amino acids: CASSLGGANGYTF. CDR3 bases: TGTGCCAGCAGCTTAGGTGGGGCGAATGGCTACACCTTC.

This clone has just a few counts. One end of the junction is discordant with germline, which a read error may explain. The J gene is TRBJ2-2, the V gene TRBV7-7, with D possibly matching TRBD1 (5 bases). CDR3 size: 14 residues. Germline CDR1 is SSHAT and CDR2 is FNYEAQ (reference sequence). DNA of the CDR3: TGTGCTAGCAGAAAGACAGCGAACACCGGGGAGCTGTTTTTT. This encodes CASRKTANTGELFF.

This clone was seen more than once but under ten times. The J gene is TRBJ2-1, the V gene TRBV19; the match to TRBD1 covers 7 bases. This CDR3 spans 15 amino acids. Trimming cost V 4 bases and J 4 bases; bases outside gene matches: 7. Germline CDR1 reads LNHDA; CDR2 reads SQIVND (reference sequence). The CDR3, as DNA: TGTGCCAGTAGTAGGAACCCGGGACAGTACAATGAGCAGTTCTTC. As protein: CASSRNPGQYNEQFF.

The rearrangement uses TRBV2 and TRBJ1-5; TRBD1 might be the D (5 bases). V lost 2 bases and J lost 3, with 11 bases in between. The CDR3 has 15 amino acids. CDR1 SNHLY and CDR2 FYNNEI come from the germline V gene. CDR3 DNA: TGTGCCAGCAGTGAAACACAGGTTTACAATCAGCCCCAGCATTTT. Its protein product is CASSETQVYNQPQHF.

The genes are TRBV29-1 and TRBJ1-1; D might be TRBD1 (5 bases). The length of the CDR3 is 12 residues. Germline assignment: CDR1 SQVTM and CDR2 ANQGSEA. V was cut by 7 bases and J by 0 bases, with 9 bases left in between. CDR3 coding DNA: TGCAGCGGGCAGGGCATGAACACTGAAGCTTTCTTT. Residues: CSGQGMNTEAFF.

CDR3 sequence: CAWSVRGGNEKLFF. The CDR3 nucleotides read TGTGCCTGGAGTGTTAGGGGGGGGAATGAAAAACTGTTTTTT. V and J are TRBV30 and TRBJ1-4, with D tentatively TRBD1 (6 bases). V was shortened by 0 bases and J by 5 bases, with 10 bases between the two germline ends. Germline loops: CDR1 GTSNPN, CDR2 SVGIG (reference sequence). This CDR3 is built from 14 residues.

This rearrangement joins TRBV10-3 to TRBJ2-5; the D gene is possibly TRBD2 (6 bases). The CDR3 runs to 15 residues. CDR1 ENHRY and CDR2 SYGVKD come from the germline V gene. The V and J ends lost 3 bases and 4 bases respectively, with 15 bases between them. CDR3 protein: CAISDSGTRGETQYF. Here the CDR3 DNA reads TGTGCCATCAGTGACTCTGGGACGCGGGGAGAGACCCAGTACTTC.

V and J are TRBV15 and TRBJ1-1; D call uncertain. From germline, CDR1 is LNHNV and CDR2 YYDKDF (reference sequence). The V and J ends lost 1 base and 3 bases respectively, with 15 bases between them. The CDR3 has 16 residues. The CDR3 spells CATSRGRSRSDTEAFF. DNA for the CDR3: TGTGCCACCAGCAGAGGAAGGTCCAGGTCTGACACTGAAGCTTTCTTT.

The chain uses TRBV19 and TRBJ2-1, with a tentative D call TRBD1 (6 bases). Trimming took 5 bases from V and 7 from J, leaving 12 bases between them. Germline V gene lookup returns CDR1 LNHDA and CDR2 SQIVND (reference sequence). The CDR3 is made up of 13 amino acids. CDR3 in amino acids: CASSQGTVNEQFF. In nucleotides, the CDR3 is TGTGCCAGTAGTCAGGGGACGGTTAATGAGCAGTTCTTC.

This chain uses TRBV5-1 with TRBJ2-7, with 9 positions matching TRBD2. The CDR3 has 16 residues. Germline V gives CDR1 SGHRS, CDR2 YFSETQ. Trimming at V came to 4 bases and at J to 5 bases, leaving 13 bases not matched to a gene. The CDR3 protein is CASSLSPGLALHEQYF. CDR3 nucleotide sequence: TGCGCCAGCAGCCTAAGCCCGGGACTAGCTTTACACGAGCAGTACTTC.

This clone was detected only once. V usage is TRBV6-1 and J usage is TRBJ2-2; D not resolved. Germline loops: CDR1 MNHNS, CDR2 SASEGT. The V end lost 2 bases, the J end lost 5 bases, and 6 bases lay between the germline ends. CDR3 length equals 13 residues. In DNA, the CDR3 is TGTGCCAGCAGTGAAACGCGGACCGGGGAGCTGTTTTTT. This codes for CASSETRTGELFF.

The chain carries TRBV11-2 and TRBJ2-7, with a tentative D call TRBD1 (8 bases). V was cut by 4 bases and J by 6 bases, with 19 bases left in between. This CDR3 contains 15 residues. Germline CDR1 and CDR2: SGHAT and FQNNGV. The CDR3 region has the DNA TGTGCCAGCAGCTCTCGGACAGGGAGGGTGGGCGAGCAGTACTTC. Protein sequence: CASSSRTGRVGEQYF.

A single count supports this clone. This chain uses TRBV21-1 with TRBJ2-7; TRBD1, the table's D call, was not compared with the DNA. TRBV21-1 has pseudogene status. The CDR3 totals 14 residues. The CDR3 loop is CASSKVQGEDEQYV. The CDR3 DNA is TGTGCCAGCAGCAAAGTACAGGGGGAAGACGAGCAGTACGTC.

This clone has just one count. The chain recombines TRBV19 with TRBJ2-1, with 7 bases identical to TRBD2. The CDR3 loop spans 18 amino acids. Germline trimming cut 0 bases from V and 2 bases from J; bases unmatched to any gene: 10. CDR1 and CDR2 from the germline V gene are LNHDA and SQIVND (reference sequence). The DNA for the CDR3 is TGTGCCAGTAGTATAGAAGCTCCCCTAGCGGAGACCTACAATGAGCAGTTCTTC. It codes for CASSIEAPLAETYNEQFF.

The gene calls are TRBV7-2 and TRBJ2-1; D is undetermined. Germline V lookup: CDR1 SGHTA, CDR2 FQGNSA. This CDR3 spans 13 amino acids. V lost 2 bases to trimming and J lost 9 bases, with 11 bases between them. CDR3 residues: CASSLQFPPEQFF. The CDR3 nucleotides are TGTGCCAGCAGCTTACAGTTTCCCCCTGAGCAGTTCTTC. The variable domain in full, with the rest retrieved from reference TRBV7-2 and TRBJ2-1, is GAGVSQSPSNKVTEKGKDVELRCDPISGHTALYWYRQSLGQGLEFLIYFQGNSAPDKSGLPSDRFSAERTGGSVSTLTIQRTQQEDSAVYLCASSLQFPPEQFFGPGTRLTVL.

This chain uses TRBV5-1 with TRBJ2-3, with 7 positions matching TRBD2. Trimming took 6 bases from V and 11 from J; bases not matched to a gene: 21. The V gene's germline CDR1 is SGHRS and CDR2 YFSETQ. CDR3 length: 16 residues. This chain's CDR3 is CASTPQPGLPKNRQYF. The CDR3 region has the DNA TGCGCCAGCACGCCTCAACCGGGACTACCCAAGAATAGGCAGTATTTT.

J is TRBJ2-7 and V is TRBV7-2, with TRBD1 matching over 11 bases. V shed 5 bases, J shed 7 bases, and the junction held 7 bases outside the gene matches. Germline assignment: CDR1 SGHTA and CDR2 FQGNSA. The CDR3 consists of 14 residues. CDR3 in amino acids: CASSRTGGVWEQYF. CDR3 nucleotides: TGTGCCAGCAGCCGGACAGGGGGCGTTTGGGAGCAGTACTTC.

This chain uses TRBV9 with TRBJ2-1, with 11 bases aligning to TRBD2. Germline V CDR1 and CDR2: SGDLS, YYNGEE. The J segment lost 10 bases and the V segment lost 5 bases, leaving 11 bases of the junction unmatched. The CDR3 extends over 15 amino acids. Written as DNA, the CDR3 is TGTGCCAGCAGTGGAATGACTAGCGGGGATGACGAGCAGTTCTTC. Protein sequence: CASSGMTSGDDEQFF.

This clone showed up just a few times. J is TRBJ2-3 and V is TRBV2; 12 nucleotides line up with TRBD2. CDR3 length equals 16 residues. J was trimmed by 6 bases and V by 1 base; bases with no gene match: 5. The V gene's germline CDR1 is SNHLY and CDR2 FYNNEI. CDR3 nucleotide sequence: TGTGCCAGCAGTGAAGGGGCTAGCGGGAGGGTCGATACGCAGTATTTT. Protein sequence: CASSEGASGRVDTQYF.